The present TCR beta chain was sequenced within a study of neurological immune-mediated disorders. Broader study findings: The study found no CDR3 amino acid sequences shared by expanded clones across subjects, suggesting private repertoires in all groups.

Synthesis of cDNA was performed by 5'RACE using 10-nucleotide random UMIs. In TCRdb, the 5' RACE reads were re-called with MiXCR into one record per CDR3 protein. The repertoire holds tens of thousands of distinct CDR3 sequences, with 3% to 4.5% as singletons. 2 million unsorted PBMCs were stored in RNAlater at -80 °C before RNA extraction. The germline V gene has CDR1 SGHTA and CDR2 FQGNSA. Trimming shortened V by 1 base and J by 7 bases, and 11 bases separated the two germline ends. The CDR3 has 14 residues. The sample holds many counts of this clonotype. Its matching antigen is unknown. The genes are TRBV7-2 and TRBJ2-4; D ambiguous. The sequence was collected from a woman aged 50 to 60 with multiple sclerosis. Sequencing was performed on PBMCs. DNA of the CDR3: TGTGCCAGCAGCTTAGGCCTCCTGGGGAACATTCAGTACTTC. This gives the protein CASSLGLLGNIQYF.